This T cell receptor (beta chain) was captured in a study of blood T cell repertoires in COVID-19. Whole-study context: Collection of acute and convalescent COVID-19 samples took place in the United States, Italy and Spain. Sources were T cells, B-cell-depleted T cells, or PBMCs; the material itself was cDNA or gDNA.

Original processing notes: Amplification of reference gene primers provided the estimated nucleated cell counts. Sequencing used immunoSEQ multiplex PCR; TCRdb keeps in-frame clones, though not all of them. V and J calls plus clone size are reproduced from that table; the DNA served to infer D and trimming. The data show about 220,000 clones, 65% to 90% seen once. Germline V gives CDR1 SGHVS, CDR2 FQNEAQ. The V and J ends lost 5 bases and 3 bases, in that order; junction bases with no gene match: 9. This CDR3 region has 15 residues. Material: peripheral blood. The sequence came from a man between 35 and 55 years old who had recovered from COVID-19. This chain uses TRBV7-8 with TRBJ2-7, with 8 bases lining up with TRBD2. CDR3 DNA sequence: TGTGCCAGCAGCCTTGGACTAGCCGCTTACTACGAGCAGTACTTC. Its translation is CASSLGLAAYYEQYF.